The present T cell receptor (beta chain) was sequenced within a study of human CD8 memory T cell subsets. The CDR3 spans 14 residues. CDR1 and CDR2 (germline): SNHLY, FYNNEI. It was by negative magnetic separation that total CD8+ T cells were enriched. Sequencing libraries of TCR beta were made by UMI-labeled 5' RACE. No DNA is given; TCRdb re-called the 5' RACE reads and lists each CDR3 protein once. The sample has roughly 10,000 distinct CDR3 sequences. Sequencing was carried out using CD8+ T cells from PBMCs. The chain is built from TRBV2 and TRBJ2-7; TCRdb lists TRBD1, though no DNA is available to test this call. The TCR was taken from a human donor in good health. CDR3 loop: CASSDVGQGFEQYF.